This T cell receptor (beta chain) stems from a study of blood T cell repertoires in COVID-19 (dated by TCRdb to 2019 to 2021). With respect to the entire study: The collaborator samples originated in the United States, Italy and Spain and spanned the acute and convalescent phases of COVID-19. The dataset comprised deeply sampled blood TCRbeta repertoires from subjects exposed to, actively infected with, or recovered from COVID-19. A de-identified subject ID, COVID-19 status, age in years and sex were almost always included in the sample metadata. Samples were obtained from the ongoing ImmuneRACE study (first 160 participants) and from 1,000 to 1,500 subjects provided by 6 global collaborators. Where available, HLA class I and class II types were obtained from metadata supplied by the sample provider rather than from assay-based typing. The repertoires were released in a freely available public database intended as a resource for research on the immune response to SARS-CoV-2. The prospective study material was composed of cDNA or gDNA derived from T cells, B-cell-depleted T cells, or PBMCs. General findings and caveats noted by the study authors: Clinical and demographic metadata were provided uncurated, with the amount varying by source and participant.

Each collaborating institution followed its own protocols to collect whole blood in K2EDTA tubes. For TCRbeta analysis, collaborators shipped samples in one of three forms: frozen whole blood, isolated PBMCs, or DNA extracted from either of those sample types. With respect to this clone: Which antigen it targets is not known. Per-nucleotide qualities are absent, and no much larger clonotype sits a single base away.

The V and J ends are trimmed by 0 bases and 1 base, leaving 6 bases between them. The germline V gene (reference sequence) provides CDR1 LGHDT and CDR2 YNNKEL. The CDR3 runs 14 residues from the cysteine to the phenylalanine. Only the CDR3 DNA is retained, 42 bases long and in frame from the first base. TCRbeta CDR3 regions were amplified from genomic DNA by means of the immunoSEQ Assay, a bias-controlled multiplex PCR. In the original analysis: The number of nucleated cells in each sample was estimated by amplification of reference gene primers within the assay. To quantify the absolute abundance of each unique TCRbeta CDR3 rearrangement, sequence reads were collapsed and filtered. For each sample, productive Simpson clonality was calculated by taking the square root of Simpson's diversity index across productive rearrangements. The immuneACCESS repertoire file appears here via TCRdb, limited to in-frame rearrangements. These files lack a portion of the clones; in checked studies, under half of the deficit traces to unresolved V genes, and the cause of the others is not known. That table supplies the V and J calls and clone size; D and trimming were determined from the DNA. Present in this sample are about 130,000 clones, 84% of which were seen just once. The ten largest make up more than 10% of the sample.

The sequence is built from TRBV3-1 (or the pseudogene TRBV3-2) and TRBJ1-1; possibly the D gene is TRBD1, per 5 matching bases. Sequenced sample: peripheral blood. This TCR derives from a human donor in a cohort sampled during active COVID-19. The nucleotides are TGTGCCAGCAGCCAAGACGGGGGGAACACTGAAGCTTTCTTT. This yields the protein CASSQDGGNTEAFF.